The entry that follows covers one T cell receptor (beta chain) sequence. Its target is unknown. Measured with immunoSEQ multiplex PCR; TCRdb has only the in-frame clones, and not every one. The sample records about 56,000 clones, roughly 87% being singletons. The sample originates from a study of cytomegalovirus exposure and HLA in healthy donors. The CDR3 loop spans 15 amino acids. Germline V gene lookup returns CDR1 SGHDN and CDR2 FVKESK. Trimming took 3 bases from V and 3 from J; bases not matched to a gene: 5. Study-level points and caveats: One later analysis, an examination of the 100 to 150 validation repertoires, found that first-cohort TCR clusters tended to co-occur in them. The study designated about 160 TCR beta chains cytomegalovirus-associated. Many donors carried some public TCRs, although rarity characterized most TCR sequences.

The TCR originated in a woman aged 18-30 years in good health and CMV-seronegative. J is TRBJ2-1 and V is TRBV14; TRBD1 agrees at 7 bases. Material: PBMCs. CDR3 in amino acids: CASSQWTGRYNEQFF. As DNA, the CDR3 is TGTGCCAGCAGCCAGTGGACAGGCCGCTACAATGAGCAGTTCTTC.